These T cell receptor beta chains were read from a single sample in a study of blood T cell repertoires in COVID-19. Repertoires were generated with immunoSEQ multiplex PCR, while TCRdb's copy carries only in-frame clones and drops some. The table includes fewer than 90,000 clones, nearly 95% detected once. The specimen sequenced was peripheral blood. These TCRs come from a human donor with active COVID-19. The donor label of this sample is uncertain. Each CDR3 is given with its conserved first and last residue. D genes are given only for firm matches. Clone size is given for some rows only: seen once, a few or many times, or a class if the clone is expanded.

j_call: TRBJ2-7; d_call: NA; v_call: TRBV7-8; clone_size: NA; cdr3_length: 12; cdr3_nt: TGTGCCAGCATGGAACAGTCGAGCGAGCAGTACTTC; cdr3_aa: CASMEQSSEQYF
j_call: TRBJ2-3; d_call: NA; v_call: TRBV28; clone_size: NA; cdr3_length: 13; cdr3_nt: TGTGCCAGCAGTTTAGGCCCGAGGGATACGCAGTATTTT; cdr3_aa: CASSLGPRDTQYF
j_call: TRBJ2-2; d_call: NA; v_call: TRBV6-2/TRBV6-3; clone_size: NA; cdr3_length: 16; cdr3_nt: TGTGCCAGCAGGCCTTTCCAGGGATTGAACACCGGGGAGCTGTTTTTT; cdr3_aa: CASRPFQGLNTGELFF
j_call: TRBJ2-3; d_call: NA; v_call: TRBV27; clone_size: NA; cdr3_length: 18; cdr3_nt: TGTGCCAGCAGTTTTTTGGCTAGCCCAGTCCAAAGCACAGATACGCAGTATTTT; cdr3_aa: CASSFLASPVQSTDTQYF
j_call: TRBJ1-6; d_call: TRBD1; v_call: TRBV7-9; clone_size: once; cdr3_length: 15; cdr3_nt: TGTGCCAGCAGCTGGCTCCAGGGGGGAAATTCACCCCTCCACTTT; cdr3_aa: CASSWLQGGNSPLHF
j_call: TRBJ2-5; d_call: TRBD2; v_call: TRBV11-2; clone_size: NA; cdr3_length: 15; cdr3_nt: TGTGCCAGCAGTCCACTAGCGGGAGGTTTAGAGACCCAGTACTTC; cdr3_aa: CASSPLAGGLETQYF
j_call: TRBJ2-5; d_call: NA; v_call: TRBV18; clone_size: NA; cdr3_length: 15; cdr3_nt: TGTGCCAGCTCAATCGGTGTAACAGGGAGAGAGACCCAGTACTTC; cdr3_aa: CASSIGVTGRETQYF
j_call: TRBJ2-7; d_call: NA; v_call: TRBV7-9; clone_size: NA; cdr3_length: 15; cdr3_nt: TGTGCCAGCAGCTCGCCGCTAGTTTGGGGGGACGAGCAGTACTTC; cdr3_aa: CASSSPLVWGDEQYF
j_call: TRBJ2-3; d_call: TRBD2; v_call: TRBV19; clone_size: NA; cdr3_length: 15; cdr3_nt: TGTGCCAGTACCCTCTCGGGGGGGGCCCCCGATACGCAGTATTTT; cdr3_aa: CASTLSGGAPDTQYF
j_call: TRBJ2-5; d_call: NA; v_call: TRBV6-5; clone_size: NA; cdr3_length: 13; cdr3_nt: TGTGCCAGCAGTTTAAACAGGGAAGAGACCCAGTACTTC; cdr3_aa: CASSLNREETQYF
j_call: TRBJ2-2; d_call: NA; v_call: TRBV6-5; clone_size: NA; cdr3_length: 14; cdr3_nt: TGTGCCAGCACGGAGGCCAGACAAACCGGGGAGCTGTTTTTT; cdr3_aa: CASTEARQTGELFF
j_call: TRBJ2-7; d_call: TRBD2; v_call: TRBV20-1; clone_size: NA; cdr3_length: 12; cdr3_nt: TGCAGGGCAAGTAGCGGGAGCTTCGAGCAGTACTTC; cdr3_aa: CRASSGSFEQYF
j_call: TRBJ2-1; d_call: NA; v_call: TRBV4-3; clone_size: NA; cdr3_length: 15; cdr3_nt: TGCGCCAGCAGCCAAGAATTGGTTGGGGGCAGTGAGCAGTTCTTC; cdr3_aa: CASSQELVGGSEQFF
j_call: TRBJ2-6; d_call: NA; v_call: TRBV12-5; clone_size: NA; cdr3_length: 14; cdr3_nt: TGTGCTAGTGCCCAGGGCTCTGGGGCCAACGTCCTGACTTTC; cdr3_aa: CASAQGSGANVLTF
j_call: TRBJ2-3; d_call: TRBD2; v_call: TRBV7-2; clone_size: once; cdr3_length: 15; cdr3_nt: TGTGCCAGCAGCTTAAGCGGGGGGGCCCCAGATACGCAGTATTTT; cdr3_aa: CASSLSGGAPDTQYF
j_call: TRBJ2-7; d_call: TRBD2; v_call: TRBV13; clone_size: NA; cdr3_length: 16; cdr3_nt: TGTGCCAGCAGCTTAGGTGGACTAGCGGTCTCCTACGAGCAGTACTTC; cdr3_aa: CASSLGGLAVSYEQYF
j_call: TRBJ1-6; d_call: NA; v_call: TRBV7-2; clone_size: NA; cdr3_length: 15; cdr3_nt: TGTGCCAGCAGCCCCGAAAGGAGGGAGAATTCACCCCTCCACTTT; cdr3_aa: CASSPERRENSPLHF
j_call: TRBJ2-5; d_call: NA; v_call: TRBV7-9; clone_size: NA; cdr3_length: 15; cdr3_nt: TGTGCCAGCAGTTATCATCTGGGGGGTGAAGAGACCCAGTACTTC; cdr3_aa: CASSYHLGGEETQYF
j_call: TRBJ1-2; d_call: TRBD1; v_call: TRBV11-2; clone_size: once; cdr3_length: 13; cdr3_nt: TGTGCCAGCAGCTTCAGGGGGCGCGATGGCTACACCTTC; cdr3_aa: CASSFRGRDGYTF
j_call: TRBJ2-7; d_call: NA; v_call: TRBV4-3; clone_size: once; cdr3_length: 14; cdr3_nt: TGCGCCAGCAGCCCGGGACAAGGACTCTACGAGCAGTACTTC; cdr3_aa: CASSPGQGLYEQYF
j_call: TRBJ1-4; d_call: NA; v_call: TRBV4-3; clone_size: NA; cdr3_length: 12; cdr3_nt: TGCGCCTCCGGGGGTCGTGGGGAAAAACTGTTTTTT; cdr3_aa: CASGGRGEKLFF
j_call: TRBJ2-1; d_call: TRBD2; v_call: TRBV29-1; clone_size: NA; cdr3_length: 13; cdr3_nt: TGCAGCGACCTTAGCGGGAGGTTCGATGAGCAGTTCTTC; cdr3_aa: CSDLSGRFDEQFF
j_call: TRBJ2-3; d_call: NA; v_call: TRBV6-6; clone_size: NA; cdr3_length: 17; cdr3_nt: TGTGCCAGCAGTCGAAGGTTCGGGGAGCGGGGCACAGATACGCAGTATTTT; cdr3_aa: CASSRRFGERGTDTQYF
j_call: TRBJ2-5; d_call: NA; v_call: TRBV7-2; clone_size: once; cdr3_length: 15; cdr3_nt: TGTGCCAGCAGCTTAGATCCGGGAGTGGGAGAGACCCAGTACTTC; cdr3_aa: CASSLDPGVGETQYF